This note documents a single TCR beta chain sequence. Its antigen is unidentified. A second PCR of roughly 7 to 11 cycles used a sample-barcoded 5' primer and a J-beta primer mix. At least 3 million CDR3-containing paired-end reads were obtained per sample. One entry per CDR3 protein, called by TCRdb with MiXCR from the 5' RACE reads. Of 1.5 million to 2 million distinct CDR3 sequences in the sample, around half were seen once. Germline trimming cut 3 bases from V and 6 bases from J; bases unmatched to any gene: 18. The CDR3 runs 17 residues. In germline, CDR1 is DFQATT, CDR2 SNEGSKA (reference sequence). These data belong to a study of blood T cells in healthy people across ages. Study results and limitations: Age showed a roughly linear inverse relationship with TCR beta diversity per million T cells.

Donors were healthy Caucasian individuals from Russia aged about 6 to 90. This TCR was sampled from a woman aged 40 to 50 in good health. Sequencing was performed on blood. This chain connects TRBV20-1 to TRBJ2-7; the match to TRBD1 covers 9 bases. Here the CDR3 DNA reads TGCAGTGCTAGGGAACCGGGACAGGGATCCCTACGGGGCGAGCAGTACTTC. Its protein is CSAREPGQGSLRGEQYF.